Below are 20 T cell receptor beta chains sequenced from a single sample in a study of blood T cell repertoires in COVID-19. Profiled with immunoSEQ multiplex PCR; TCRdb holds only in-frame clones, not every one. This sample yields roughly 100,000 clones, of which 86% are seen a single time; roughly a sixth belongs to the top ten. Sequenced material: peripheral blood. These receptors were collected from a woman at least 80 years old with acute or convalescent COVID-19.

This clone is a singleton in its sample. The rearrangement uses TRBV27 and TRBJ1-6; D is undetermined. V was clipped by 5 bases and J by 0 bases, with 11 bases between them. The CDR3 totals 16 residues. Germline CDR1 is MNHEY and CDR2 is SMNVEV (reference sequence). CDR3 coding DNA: TGTGCCAGCAGTCCCACGAGGAGCTCCTATAATTCACCCCTCCACTTT. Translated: CASSPTRSSYNSPLHF.

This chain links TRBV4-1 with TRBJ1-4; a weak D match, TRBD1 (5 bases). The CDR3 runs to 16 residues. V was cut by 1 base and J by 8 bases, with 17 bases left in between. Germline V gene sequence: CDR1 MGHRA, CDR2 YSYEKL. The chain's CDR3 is CASSQAPGSEGEKLFF. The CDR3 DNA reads TGCGCCAGCAGCCAAGCGCCGGGGTCGGAGGGGGAAAAACTGTTTTTT.

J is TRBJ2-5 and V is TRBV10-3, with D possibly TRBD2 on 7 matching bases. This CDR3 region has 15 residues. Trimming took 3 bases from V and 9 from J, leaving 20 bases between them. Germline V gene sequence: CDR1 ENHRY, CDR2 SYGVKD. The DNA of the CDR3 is TGTGCCATCAGTGAAAGGGGCGGGGGCCCACAGGCCCAGTACTTC. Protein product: CAISERGGGPQAQYF.

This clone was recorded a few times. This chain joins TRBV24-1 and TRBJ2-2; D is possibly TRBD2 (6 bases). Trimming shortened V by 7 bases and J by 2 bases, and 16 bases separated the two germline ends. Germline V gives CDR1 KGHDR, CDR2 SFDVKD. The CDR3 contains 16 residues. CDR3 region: CATSHPGTYNTGELFF. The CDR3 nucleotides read TGTGCCACCAGCCACCCCGGGACTTATAACACCGGGGAGCTGTTTTTT.

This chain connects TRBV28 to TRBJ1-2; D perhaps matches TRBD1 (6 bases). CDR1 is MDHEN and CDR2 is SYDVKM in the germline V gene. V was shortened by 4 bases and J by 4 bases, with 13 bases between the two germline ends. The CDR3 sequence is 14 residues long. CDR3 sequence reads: CASSYAGTSYGYTF. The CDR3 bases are TGTGCCAGCAGTTACGCCGGGACAAGCTATGGCTACACCTTC.

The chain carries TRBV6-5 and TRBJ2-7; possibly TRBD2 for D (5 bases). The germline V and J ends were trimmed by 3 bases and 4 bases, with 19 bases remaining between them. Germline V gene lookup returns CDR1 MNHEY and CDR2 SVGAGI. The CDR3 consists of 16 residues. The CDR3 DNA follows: TGTGCCAGCAGTTATTCGGGGTCAGGAGCTATGTACGAGCAGTACTTC. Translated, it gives CASSYSGSGAMYEQYF.

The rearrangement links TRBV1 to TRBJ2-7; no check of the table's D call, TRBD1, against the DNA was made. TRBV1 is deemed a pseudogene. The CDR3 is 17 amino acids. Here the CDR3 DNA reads TGCACCAGCAGTCCTTCTCCGGGACAGAGGACCCCCTACGAGCAGTACTTC. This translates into CTSSPSPGQRTPYEQYF.

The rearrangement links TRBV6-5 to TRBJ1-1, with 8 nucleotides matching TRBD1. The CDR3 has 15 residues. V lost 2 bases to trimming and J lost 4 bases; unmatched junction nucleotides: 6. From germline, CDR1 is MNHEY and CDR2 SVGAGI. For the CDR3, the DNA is TGTGCCAGCAGTTACCGGACAGGGAGGGGCACTGAAGCTTTCTTT. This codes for CASSYRTGRGTEAFF.

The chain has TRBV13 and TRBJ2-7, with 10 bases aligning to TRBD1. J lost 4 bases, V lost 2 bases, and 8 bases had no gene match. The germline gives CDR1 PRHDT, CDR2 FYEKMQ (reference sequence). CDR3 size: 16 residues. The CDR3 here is CASSLITGQGRYEQYF. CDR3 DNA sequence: TGTGCCAGCAGCTTAATTACGGGACAGGGGCGATACGAGCAGTACTTC.

The CDR3 sequence is CASSGQGRVGTEAFF. The CDR3 DNA is TGTGCCAGCAGCGGACAGGGCAGGGTTGGCACTGAAGCTTTCTTT. The gene calls are TRBV2 and TRBJ1-1, with 8 bases lining up with TRBD1. The trim removed 6 bases at V and 4 bases at J, leaving 10 bases unmatched. The V gene's germline CDR1 is SNHLY and CDR2 FYNNEI. CDR3 length: 15 residues.

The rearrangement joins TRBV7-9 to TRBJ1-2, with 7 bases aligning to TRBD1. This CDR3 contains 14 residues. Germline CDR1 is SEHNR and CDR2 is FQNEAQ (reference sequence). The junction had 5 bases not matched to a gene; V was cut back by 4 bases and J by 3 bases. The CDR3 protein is CASSSRDSDYGYTF. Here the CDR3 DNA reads TGTGCCAGCAGCTCCCGGGACAGCGACTATGGCTACACCTTC.

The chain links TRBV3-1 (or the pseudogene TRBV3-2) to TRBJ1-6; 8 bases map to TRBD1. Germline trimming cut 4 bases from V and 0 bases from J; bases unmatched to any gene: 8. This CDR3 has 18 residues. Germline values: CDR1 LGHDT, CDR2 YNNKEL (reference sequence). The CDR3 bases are TGTGCCAGCAGCCTCCGGACAGGGCCGAGCTCCTATAATTCACCCCTCCACTTT. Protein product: CASSLRTGPSSYNSPLHF.

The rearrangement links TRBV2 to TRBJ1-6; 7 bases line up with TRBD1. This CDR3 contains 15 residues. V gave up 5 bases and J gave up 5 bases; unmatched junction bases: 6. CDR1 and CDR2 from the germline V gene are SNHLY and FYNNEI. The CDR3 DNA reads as TGTGCCAGCAGTTCGAAGGGACAGCATAATTCACCCCTCCACTTT. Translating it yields CASSSKGQHNSPLHF.

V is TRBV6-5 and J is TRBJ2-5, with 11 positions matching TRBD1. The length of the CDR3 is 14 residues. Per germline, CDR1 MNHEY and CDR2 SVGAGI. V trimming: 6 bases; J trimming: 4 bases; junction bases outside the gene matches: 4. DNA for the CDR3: TGTGCCAGCAGGGGGACAGGGGGTGGAGAGACCCAGTACTTC. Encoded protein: CASRGTGGGETQYF.

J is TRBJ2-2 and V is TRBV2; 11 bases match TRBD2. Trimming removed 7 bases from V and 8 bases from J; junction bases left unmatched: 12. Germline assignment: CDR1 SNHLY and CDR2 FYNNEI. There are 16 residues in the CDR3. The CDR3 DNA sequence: TGTGCCAGCACCCTTACTAGCGGGGGTCAGAGTGGGGAGCTGTTTTTT. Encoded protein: CASTLTSGGQSGELFF.

Written as DNA, the CDR3 is TGTGCCAGCAGTGTGCAGCGGGGAACATACAATGAGCAGTTCTTC. It yields the protein CASSVQRGTYNEQFF. The chain uses TRBV28 and TRBJ2-1; TRBD2 matches at 7 bases. Germline-derived CDR1 and CDR2 are MDHEN and SYDVKM. The CDR3 runs to 15 residues. With V trimmed by 5 bases and J by 4 bases, 8 bases remained unmatched.

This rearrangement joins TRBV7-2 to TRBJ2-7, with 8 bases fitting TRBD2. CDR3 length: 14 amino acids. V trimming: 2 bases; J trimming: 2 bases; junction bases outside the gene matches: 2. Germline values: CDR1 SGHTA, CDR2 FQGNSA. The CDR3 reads CASSLLGGAYEQYF. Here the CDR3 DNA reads TGTGCCAGCAGCTTACTCGGGGGGGCCTACGAGCAGTACTTC. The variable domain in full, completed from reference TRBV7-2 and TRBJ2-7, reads GAGVSQSPSNKVTEKGKDVELRCDPISGHTALYWYRQSLGQGLEFLIYFQGNSAPDKSGLPSDRFSAERTGGSVSTLTIQRTQQEDSAVYLCASSLLGGAYEQYFGPGTRLTVT.

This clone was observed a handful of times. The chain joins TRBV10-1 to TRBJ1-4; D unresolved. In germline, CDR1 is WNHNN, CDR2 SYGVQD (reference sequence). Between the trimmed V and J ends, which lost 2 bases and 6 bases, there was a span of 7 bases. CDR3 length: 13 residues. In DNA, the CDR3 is TGCGCCAGCAGTGAGGTGCCAGATGAAAAACTGTTTTTT. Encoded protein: CASSEVPDEKLFF.

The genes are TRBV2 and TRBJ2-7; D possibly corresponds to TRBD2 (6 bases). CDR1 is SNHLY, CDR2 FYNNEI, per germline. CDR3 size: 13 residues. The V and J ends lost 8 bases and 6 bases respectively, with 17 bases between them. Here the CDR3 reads CASRGTLTAEQYF. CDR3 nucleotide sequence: TGTGCCAGCCGCGGGACTCTCACCGCCGAGCAGTACTTC.

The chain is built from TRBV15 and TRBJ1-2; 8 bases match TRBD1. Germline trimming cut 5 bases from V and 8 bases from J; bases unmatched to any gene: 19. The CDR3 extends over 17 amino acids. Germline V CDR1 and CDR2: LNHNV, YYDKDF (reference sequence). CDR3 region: CATSRKGVGQESSGYTF. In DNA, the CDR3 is TGTGCCACCAGCCGAAAGGGAGTGGGACAGGAGAGCAGCGGCTACACCTTC.